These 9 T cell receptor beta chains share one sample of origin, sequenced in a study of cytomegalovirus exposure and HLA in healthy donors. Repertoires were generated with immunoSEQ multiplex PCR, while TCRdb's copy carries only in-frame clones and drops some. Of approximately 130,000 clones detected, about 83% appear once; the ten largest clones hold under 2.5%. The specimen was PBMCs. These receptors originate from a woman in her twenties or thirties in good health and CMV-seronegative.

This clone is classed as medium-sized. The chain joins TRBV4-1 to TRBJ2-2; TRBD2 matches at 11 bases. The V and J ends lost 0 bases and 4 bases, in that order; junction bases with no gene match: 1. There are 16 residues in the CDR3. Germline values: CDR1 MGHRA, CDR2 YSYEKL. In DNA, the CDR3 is TGCGCCAGCAGCCAAGATAGCGGGGGGGCCACCGGGGAGCTGTTTTTT. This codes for CASSQDSGGATGELFF.

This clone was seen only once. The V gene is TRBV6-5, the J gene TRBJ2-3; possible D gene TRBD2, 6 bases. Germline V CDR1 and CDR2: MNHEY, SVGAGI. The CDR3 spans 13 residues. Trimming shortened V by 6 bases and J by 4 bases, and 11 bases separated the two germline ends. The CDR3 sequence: CASSSGTSDTQYF. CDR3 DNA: TGTGCCAGCAGCTCGGGGACTTCAGATACGCAGTATTTT.

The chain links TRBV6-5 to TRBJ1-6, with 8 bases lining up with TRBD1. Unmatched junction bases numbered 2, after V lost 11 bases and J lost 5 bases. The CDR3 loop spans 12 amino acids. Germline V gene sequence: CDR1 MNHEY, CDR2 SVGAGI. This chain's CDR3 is CAGQGNNSPLHF. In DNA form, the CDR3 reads TGTGCCGGACAGGGAAATAATTCACCCCTCCACTTT.

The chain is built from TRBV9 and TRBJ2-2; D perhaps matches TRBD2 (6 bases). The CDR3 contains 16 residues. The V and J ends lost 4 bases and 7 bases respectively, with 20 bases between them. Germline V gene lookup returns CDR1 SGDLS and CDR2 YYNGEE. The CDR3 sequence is CASSPQAARRDGELFF. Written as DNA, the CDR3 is TGTGCCAGCAGCCCCCAGGCTGCACGGAGGGACGGGGAGCTGTTTTTT.

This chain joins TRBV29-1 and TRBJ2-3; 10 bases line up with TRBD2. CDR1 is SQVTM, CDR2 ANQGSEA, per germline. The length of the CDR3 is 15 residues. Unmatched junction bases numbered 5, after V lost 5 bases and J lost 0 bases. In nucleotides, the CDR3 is TGCAGCGTTCTAGGACTAGCGGAAAGCACAGATACGCAGTATTTT. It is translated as CSVLGLAESTDTQYF.

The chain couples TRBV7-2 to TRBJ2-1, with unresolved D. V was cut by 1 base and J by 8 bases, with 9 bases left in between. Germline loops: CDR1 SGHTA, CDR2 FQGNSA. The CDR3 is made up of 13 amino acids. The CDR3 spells CASSLVYKDEQFF. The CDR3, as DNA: TGTGCCAGCAGCTTAGTATACAAAGATGAGCAGTTCTTC.

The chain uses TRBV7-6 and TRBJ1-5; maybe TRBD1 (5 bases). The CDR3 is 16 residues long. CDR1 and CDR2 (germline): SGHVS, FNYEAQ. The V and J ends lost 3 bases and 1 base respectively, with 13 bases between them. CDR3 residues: CASSLGQGLSNQPQHF. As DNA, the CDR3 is TGTGCCAGCAGCTTGGGGCAGGGACTGAGCAATCAGCCCCAGCATTTT.

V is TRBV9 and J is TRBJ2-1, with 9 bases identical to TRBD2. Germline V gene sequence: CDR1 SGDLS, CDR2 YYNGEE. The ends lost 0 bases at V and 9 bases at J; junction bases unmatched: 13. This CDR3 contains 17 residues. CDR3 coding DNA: TGTGCCAGCAGCGTAGGCGGGGGGGGACAGACGTTCTTTGAGCAGTTCTTC. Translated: CASSVGGGGQTFFEQFF.

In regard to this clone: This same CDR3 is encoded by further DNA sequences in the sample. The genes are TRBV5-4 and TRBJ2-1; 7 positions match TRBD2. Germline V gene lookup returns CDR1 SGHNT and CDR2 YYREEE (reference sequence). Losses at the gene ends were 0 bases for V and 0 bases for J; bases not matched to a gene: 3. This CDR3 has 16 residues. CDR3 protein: CASSLGGGSSYNEQFF. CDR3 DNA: TGTGCCAGCAGCTTGGGTGGCGGGAGCTCCTACAATGAGCAGTTCTTC.